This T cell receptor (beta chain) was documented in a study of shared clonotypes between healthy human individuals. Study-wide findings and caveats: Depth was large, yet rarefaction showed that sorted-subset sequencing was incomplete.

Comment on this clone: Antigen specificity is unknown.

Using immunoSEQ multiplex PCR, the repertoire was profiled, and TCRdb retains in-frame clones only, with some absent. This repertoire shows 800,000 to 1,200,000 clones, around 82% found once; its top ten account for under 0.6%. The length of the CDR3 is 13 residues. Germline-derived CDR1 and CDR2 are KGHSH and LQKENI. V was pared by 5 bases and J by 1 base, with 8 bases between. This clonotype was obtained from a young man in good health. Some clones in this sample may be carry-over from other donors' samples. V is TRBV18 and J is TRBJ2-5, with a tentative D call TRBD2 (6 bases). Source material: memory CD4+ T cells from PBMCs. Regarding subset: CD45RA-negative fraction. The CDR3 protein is CASSWGVQETQYF. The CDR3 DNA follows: TGTGCCAGCTCATGGGGGGTCCAAGAGACCCAGTACTTC.